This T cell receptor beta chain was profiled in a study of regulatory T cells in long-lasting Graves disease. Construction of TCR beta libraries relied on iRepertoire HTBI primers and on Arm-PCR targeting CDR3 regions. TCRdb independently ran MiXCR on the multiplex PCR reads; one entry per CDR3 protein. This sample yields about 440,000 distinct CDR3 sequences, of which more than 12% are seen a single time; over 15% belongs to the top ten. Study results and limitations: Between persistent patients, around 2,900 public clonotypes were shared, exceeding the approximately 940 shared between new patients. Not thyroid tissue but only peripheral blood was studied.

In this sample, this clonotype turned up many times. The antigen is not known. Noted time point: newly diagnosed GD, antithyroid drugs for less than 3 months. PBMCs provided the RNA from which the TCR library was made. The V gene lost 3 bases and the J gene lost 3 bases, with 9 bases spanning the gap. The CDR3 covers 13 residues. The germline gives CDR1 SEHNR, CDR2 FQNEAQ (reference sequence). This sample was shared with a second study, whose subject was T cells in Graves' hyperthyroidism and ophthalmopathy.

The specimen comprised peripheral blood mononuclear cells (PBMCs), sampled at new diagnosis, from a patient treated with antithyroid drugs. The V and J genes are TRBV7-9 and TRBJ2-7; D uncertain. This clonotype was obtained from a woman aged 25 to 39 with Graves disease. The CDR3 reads CASSFGPDYEQYF. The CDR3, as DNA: TGTGCCAGCAGCTTTGGCCCTGACTACGAGCAGTACTTC. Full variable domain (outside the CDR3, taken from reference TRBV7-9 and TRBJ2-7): DTGVSQNPRHKITKRGQNVTFRCDPISEHNRLYWYRQTLGQGPEFLTYFQNEAQLEKSRLLSDRFSAERPKGSFSTLEIQRTEQGDSAMYLCASSFGPDYEQYFGPGTRLTVT.